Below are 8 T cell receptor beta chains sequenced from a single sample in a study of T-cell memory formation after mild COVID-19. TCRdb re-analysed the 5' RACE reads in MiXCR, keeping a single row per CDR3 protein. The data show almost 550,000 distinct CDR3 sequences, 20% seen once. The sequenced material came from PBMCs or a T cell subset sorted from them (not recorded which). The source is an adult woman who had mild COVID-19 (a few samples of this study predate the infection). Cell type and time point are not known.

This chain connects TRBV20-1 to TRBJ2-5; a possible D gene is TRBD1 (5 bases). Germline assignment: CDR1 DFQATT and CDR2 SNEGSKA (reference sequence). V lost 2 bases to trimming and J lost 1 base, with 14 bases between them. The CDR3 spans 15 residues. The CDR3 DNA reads TGCAGTGCTAGAAAGGGGCAGAGACCCCAAGAGACCCAGTACTTC. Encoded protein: CSARKGQRPQETQYF.

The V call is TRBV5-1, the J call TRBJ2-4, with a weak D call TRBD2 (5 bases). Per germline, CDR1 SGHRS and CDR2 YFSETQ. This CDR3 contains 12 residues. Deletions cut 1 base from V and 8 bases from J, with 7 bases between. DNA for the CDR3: TGCGCCAGCAGCTTGTCCGGGGACATTCAGTACTTC. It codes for CASSLSGDIQYF.

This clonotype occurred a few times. Here the CDR3 DNA reads TGTGCCAGCAGTTACTCCGCGGGAGGGCCTCCGACCGGGGAGCTGTTTTTT. Its translation is CASSYSAGGPPTGELFF. The chain links TRBV6-2 or TRBV6-3 to TRBJ2-2; 9 bases fit TRBD2. Germline V gene sequence: CDR1 MNHEY, CDR2 SVGEGT. The CDR3 runs 17 residues. J lost 5 bases, V lost 0 bases, and 7 bases had no gene match.

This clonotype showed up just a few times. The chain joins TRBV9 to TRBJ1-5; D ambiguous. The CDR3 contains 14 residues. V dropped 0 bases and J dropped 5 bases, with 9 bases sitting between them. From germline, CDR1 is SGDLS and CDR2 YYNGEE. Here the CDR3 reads CASSVDGLDQPQHF. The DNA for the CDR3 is TGTGCCAGCAGCGTAGACGGGTTAGATCAGCCCCAGCATTTT.

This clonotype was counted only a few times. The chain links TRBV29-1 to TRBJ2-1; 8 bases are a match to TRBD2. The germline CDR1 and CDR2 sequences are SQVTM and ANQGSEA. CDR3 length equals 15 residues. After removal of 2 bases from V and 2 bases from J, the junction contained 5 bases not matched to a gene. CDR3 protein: CSVEIPGGAYNEQFF. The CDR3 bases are TGCAGCGTTGAAATTCCGGGAGGGGCCTACAATGAGCAGTTCTTC.

CDR3: CASSQEPSGTTDTQYF. CDR3 DNA: TGCGCCAGCAGCCAAGAGCCTAGCGGGACCACAGATACGCAGTATTTT. This chain connects TRBV4-1 to TRBJ2-3, with 9 bases that match TRBD2. This CDR3 has 16 residues. After removal of 0 bases from V and 2 bases from J, the junction contained 3 bases not matched to a gene. The germline gives CDR1 MGHRA, CDR2 YSYEKL.

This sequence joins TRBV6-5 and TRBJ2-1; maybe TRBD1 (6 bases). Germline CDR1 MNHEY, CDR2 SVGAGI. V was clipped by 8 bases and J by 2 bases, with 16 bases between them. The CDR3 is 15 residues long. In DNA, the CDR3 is TGTGCCAGCGAGGGACAAGCGGCCCCCTACAATGAGCAGTTCTTC. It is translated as CASEGQAAPYNEQFF.

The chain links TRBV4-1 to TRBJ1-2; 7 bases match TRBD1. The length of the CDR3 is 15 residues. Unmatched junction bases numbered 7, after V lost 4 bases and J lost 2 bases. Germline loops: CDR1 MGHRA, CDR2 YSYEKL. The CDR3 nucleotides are TGCGCCAGCAGCCGGCCGGGACAGAACAACTATGGCTACACCTTC. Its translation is CASSRPGQNNYGYTF.